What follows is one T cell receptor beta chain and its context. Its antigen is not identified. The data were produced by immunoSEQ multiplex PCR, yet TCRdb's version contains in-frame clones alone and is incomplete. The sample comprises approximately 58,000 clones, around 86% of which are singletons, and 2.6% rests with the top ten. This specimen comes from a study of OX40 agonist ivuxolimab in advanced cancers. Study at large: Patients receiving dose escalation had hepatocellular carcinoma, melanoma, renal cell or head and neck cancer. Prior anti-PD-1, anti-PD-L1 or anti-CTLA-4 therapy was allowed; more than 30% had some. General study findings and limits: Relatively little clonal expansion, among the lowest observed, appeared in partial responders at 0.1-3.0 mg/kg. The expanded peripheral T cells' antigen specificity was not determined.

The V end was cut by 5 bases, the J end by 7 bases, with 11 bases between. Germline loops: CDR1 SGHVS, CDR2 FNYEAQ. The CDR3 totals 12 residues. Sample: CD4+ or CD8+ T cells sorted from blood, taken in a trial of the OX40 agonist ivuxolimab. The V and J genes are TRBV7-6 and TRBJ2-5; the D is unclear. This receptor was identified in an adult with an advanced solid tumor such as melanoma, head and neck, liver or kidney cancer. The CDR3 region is CASSQMVGTQYF. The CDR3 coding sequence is TGTGCCAGCAGCCAGATGGTAGGGACCCAGTACTTC.